This entry describes one TCR beta chain. The sample contains more than one DNA sequence encoding this CDR3. This sample is drawn from a study of shared clonotypes between healthy human individuals. Replicate sorted-subset PCRs were loaded with around 200 ng DNA, roughly 33,000 T cell genomes. Only in-frame clones appear in the TCRdb table, and some are missing; sequencing was by immunoSEQ multiplex PCR. Of 2 million to 2.5 million clones listed, 90% to 97% are singletons. The V segment lost 5 bases and the J segment 1 base; nucleotides outside the gene matches: 3. CDR1 and CDR2 from the germline V gene are SEHNR and FQNEAQ (reference sequence). This CDR3 comprises 15 residues.

V and J are TRBV7-9 and TRBJ1-5, with 9 bases that match TRBD1. This clonotype was obtained from a man aged 18 to 30 in good health. Sequenced: naive CD4+ T cells sorted from blood. Subset defined: CD45RA+ positively selected. The chain's CDR3 is CASSPGQGSNQPQHF. CDR3 DNA sequence: TGTGCCAGCAGCCCGGGACAGGGAAGCAATCAGCCCCAGCATTTT.